This TCR beta chain was found in a study of T cells after yellow fever vaccination. The germline V gene encodes CDR1 SGHRS and CDR2 YFSETQ. The CDR3 spans 16 residues. V gave up 2 bases and J gave up 6 bases; unmatched junction bases: 11. From the 5' RACE reads, TCRdb called clonotypes with MiXCR, one entry per CDR3 protein. The sample includes about 320,000 distinct CDR3 sequences, roughly 4.3% of them seen just once. This clonotype appeared a few times. The clonotype was recovered from a man younger than 30 who received the YFV17D yellow fever vaccine. This chain connects TRBV5-1 to TRBJ2-4, with 7 positions matching TRBD1. The material was PBMCs, obtained 15 days after the yellow fever booster vaccination. CDR3 DNA sequence: TGCGCCAGCAGCTTTGACAGGGTAGGGTTGGGAAACATTCAGTACTTC. This codes for CASSFDRVGLGNIQYF.